Following are 13 T cell receptor beta chains from one sample sequenced in a study of T-cell memory formation after mild COVID-19. TCRdb re-derived calls from the 5' RACE reads in MiXCR, one entry per CDR3 protein. The sample includes roughly 120,000 distinct CDR3 sequences, approximately 15% of them seen just once. The specimen was PBMCs or a T cell subset sorted from them (not recorded which). The receptors here all came from an adult woman who had mild COVID-19 (a few samples of this study predate the infection). Cell type and time point are not known.

The chain carries TRBV29-1 and TRBJ2-1; D ambiguous. This CDR3 is 10 amino acids long. The V gene lost 4 bases and the J gene lost 5 bases, with 3 bases spanning the gap. The germline gives CDR1 SQVTM, CDR2 ANQGSEA. CDR3 loop: CSVGDNEQFF. CDR3 DNA sequence: TGCAGCGTTGGGGACAATGAGCAGTTCTTC.

This clonotype has just a few counts. For the CDR3, the DNA is TGTGCCAGCTCGCTCGGGACAGCATACTACGAGCAGTACTTC. It translates to CASSLGTAYYEQYF. The chain joins TRBV18 to TRBJ2-7, with 7 bases lining up with TRBD1. The CDR3 contains 14 residues. Germline CDR1 is KGHSH and CDR2 is LQKENI. The trim removed 6 bases at V and 3 bases at J, leaving 8 bases unmatched.

This clonotype has only a few counts. V and J are TRBV27 and TRBJ2-7; possibly TRBD1 for D (5 bases). The CDR3 extends over 13 amino acids. Germline loops: CDR1 MNHEY, CDR2 SMNVEV (reference sequence). Trimming took off 3 bases at V and 5 bases at J, with 11 bases between the two ends. CDR3 loop: CASSFSGLDEQYF. CDR3 sequence (DNA): TGTGCCAGCAGTTTTTCAGGGCTCGACGAGCAGTACTTC.

This clonotype was observed many times. The genes are TRBV12-3 or TRBV12-4 and TRBJ2-1, with D possibly matching TRBD1 (6 bases). Trimming took off 5 bases at V and 4 bases at J, with 12 bases between the two ends. The CDR3 consists of 14 residues. This CDR3 reads CASSQGFLYNEQFF. Written as DNA, the CDR3 is TGTGCCAGCAGTCAGGGGTTTCTTTACAATGAGCAGTTCTTC.

This clonotype was counted only a few times. CDR3 sequence (DNA): TGTGCCAGCAGTCCCTCCGGGTTAGGTACGCAGTATTTT. Translating it yields CASSPSGLGTQYF. The chain joins TRBV27 to TRBJ2-3; D unclear. Per germline, CDR1 MNHEY and CDR2 SMNVEV (reference sequence). The CDR3 has 13 amino acids. V lost 5 bases and J 8 bases, leaving 14 bases between the germline ends.

V usage is TRBV2 and J usage is TRBJ2-2, with 8 bases fitting TRBD1. The junction had 5 bases not matched to a gene; V was cut back by 8 bases and J by 3 bases. This CDR3 region has 14 residues. Germline V gives CDR1 SNHLY, CDR2 FYNNEI. The CDR3 loop reads CASRQGPYTGELFF. The CDR3 DNA reads TGTGCCAGCCGACAGGGGCCCTACACCGGGGAGCTGTTTTTT.

V is TRBV7-2 and J is TRBJ1-5; 9 bases align to TRBD1. V shed 5 bases and J 6 bases; nucleotides not matched to a gene: 8. This CDR3 is 15 amino acids long. Germline CDR1 is SGHTA and CDR2 is FQGNSA. Written as DNA, the CDR3 is TGTGCCAGCAGCCCTGGGACAGGGCGAAGTCAGCCCCAGCATTTT. Translation: CASSPGTGRSQPQHF.

This clonotype was recorded a few times. V is TRBV7-9 and J is TRBJ2-5; TRBD2 aligns across 15 bases. Germline CDR1 is SEHNR and CDR2 is FQNEAQ (reference sequence). The CDR3 totals 20 residues. With 0 bases clipped from V and 6 bases from J, the junction kept 14 bases outside the gene matches. For the CDR3, the DNA is TGTGCCAGCAGCTTAGCCGGGACTAGCGGGAGGTCCCCACACGAAAAGACCCAGTACTTC. This gives the protein CASSLAGTSGRSPHEKTQYF.

The sample holds a few counts of this clonotype. V gene TRBV2 combines with J gene TRBJ2-2; 7 positions match TRBD1. V gave up 8 bases and J gave up 4 bases; unmatched junction bases: 13. Looked up from germline, CDR1 is SNHLY and CDR2 is FYNNEI. This CDR3 spans 16 amino acids. The CDR3 sequence: CASQAPQGLGTGELFF. In DNA, the CDR3 is TGTGCCAGCCAAGCGCCACAGGGGTTGGGCACCGGGGAGCTGTTTTTT.

CDR3 amino acids: CASSGQTDSGNTIYF. CDR3 DNA: TGTGCCAGCAGCGGACAGACCGACTCTGGAAACACCATATATTTT. The chain uses TRBV25-1 and TRBJ1-3; D might be TRBD1 (6 bases). V lost 6 bases and J 0 bases, leaving 12 bases between the germline ends. The CDR3 consists of 15 residues. The germline V gene has CDR1 MGHDK and CDR2 SYGVNS.

This clonotype was counted a few times. This chain joins TRBV7-2 and TRBJ1-6, with D possibly matching TRBD1 (5 bases). The CDR3 has 16 residues. Trimming removed 5 bases from V and 4 bases from J, with 15 bases in between. Germline CDR1 is SGHTA and CDR2 is FQGNSA. The CDR3 spells CASSPYSGKYNSPLHF. The CDR3 nucleotides are TGTGCCAGCAGCCCCTACTCAGGGAAATATAATTCACCCCTCCACTTT.

This clonotype was counted between two and nine times. This chain uses TRBV7-9 with TRBJ2-1; TRBD2 matches at 9 bases. After removal of 8 bases from V and 5 bases from J, the junction contained 7 bases not matched to a gene. Germline V gene sequence: CDR1 SEHNR, CDR2 FQNEAQ (reference sequence). The CDR3 length is 14 residues. The CDR3 DNA is TGTGCCAGCTCCTTTAGCGGGGGACACAATGAGCAGTTCTTC. This gives the protein CASSFSGGHNEQFF. Combining the CDR3 with reference TRBV7-9 and TRBJ2-1 gives the whole variable domain DTGVSQNPRHKITKRGQNVTFRCDPISEHNRLYWYRQTLGQGPEFLTYFQNEAQLEKSRLLSDRFSAERPKGSFSTLEIQRTEQGDSAMYLCASSFSGGHNEQFFGPGTRLTVL.

The gene calls are TRBV24-1 and TRBJ2-5; TRBD2 is a possible D gene (6 bases). Trimming left V 5 bases short and J 2 bases short, with 11 bases between. Germline CDR1 and CDR2: KGHDR and SFDVKD. The CDR3 consists of 14 residues. DNA for the CDR3: TGTGCCACCAGTGTCGCGGGGCCTCAAGAGACCCAGTACTTC. It is translated as CATSVAGPQETQYF.